These T cell receptor beta chains were read from a single sample in a study of cytomegalovirus exposure and HLA in healthy donors. Measured with immunoSEQ multiplex PCR; TCRdb has only the in-frame clones, and not every one. The sample has 97,000 or so clones, 70% seen once. Sequenced input: PBMCs. Every receptor here comes from a man aged 45-65 years in good health and CMV-seronegative. The CDR3 runs from the conserved cysteine through the conserved F or W. The D gene is left open where the match is weak. Expanded clones are given a class, and other clones once, few, many or no size at all.

J: TRBJ1-2; length: 12; V: TRBV18; D: TRBD1; size: few; CDR3: CASSPDRDGYTF; DNA: TGTGCCAGCTCACCGGACAGGGATGGCTACACCTTC
J: TRBJ1-1; length: 13; V: TRBV27; D: TRBD1; size: NA; CDR3: CASKQGWYTEAFF; DNA: TGTGCCAGCAAACAGGGGTGGTACACTGAAGCTTTCTTT
J: TRBJ2-7; length: 15; V: TRBV6-1; D: TRBD2; size: NA; CDR3: CASSPGTSGTYEQYF; DNA: TGTGCCAGCAGCCCTGGGACTAGCGGAACCTACGAGCAGTACTTC
J: TRBJ2-5; length: 14; V: TRBV27; D: TRBD2; size: NA; CDR3: CASSGLAAQETQYF; DNA: TGTGCCAGCAGTGGACTAGCGGCACAAGAGACCCAGTACTTC
J: TRBJ1-5; length: 14; V: TRBV5-6; D: NA; size: few; CDR3: CASSLATGNQPQHF; DNA: TGTGCCAGCAGCTTGGCCACGGGTAATCAGCCCCAGCATTTT
J: TRBJ1-1; length: 14; V: TRBV18; D: TRBD1; size: NA; CDR3: CASSRDRGDTEAFF; DNA: TGTGCCAGCTCACGGGACAGGGGTGACACTGAAGCTTTCTTT
J: TRBJ1-2; length: 14; V: TRBV5-1; D: NA; size: NA; CDR3: CASSLVPGDYGYTF; DNA: TGCGCCAGCAGCTTGGTTCCAGGGGACTATGGCTACACCTTC
J: TRBJ1-1; length: 12; V: TRBV6-6; D: NA; size: NA; CDR3: CASSSAGVEAFF; DNA: TGTGCCAGCAGTTCTGCAGGCGTTGAAGCTTTCTTT
J: TRBJ2-7; length: 16; V: TRBV7-6; D: TRBD2; size: few; CDR3: CASSSRGGTSSREQYF; DNA: TGTGCCAGCAGCTCCAGGGGGGGGACTAGCTCCCGCGAGCAGTACTTC
J: TRBJ1-4; length: 17; V: TRBV11-2; D: TRBD1; size: NA; CDR3: CASSFPGQGVSNEKLFF; DNA: TGTGCCAGCAGCTTCCCGGGACAGGGGGTCAGTAATGAAAAACTGTTTTTT
J: TRBJ2-5; length: 14; V: TRBV7-8; D: TRBD2; size: few; CDR3: CASSARGGQETQYF; DNA: TGTGCCAGCAGCGCCCGGGGGGGCCAAGAGACCCAGTACTTC
J: TRBJ1-4; length: 14; V: TRBV13; D: TRBD1; size: NA; CDR3: CASSLQGAGEKLFF; DNA: TGTGCCAGCAGTTTACAGGGGGCTGGGGAAAAACTGTTTTTT
J: TRBJ2-1; length: 14; V: TRBV5-1; D: TRBD2; size: NA; CDR3: CASSMTSAGNEQFF; DNA: TGCGCCAGCAGCATGACTAGCGCGGGGAATGAGCAGTTCTTC
J: TRBJ1-1; length: 15; V: TRBV25-1; D: NA; size: NA; CDR3: CASSVFLGGATEAFF; DNA: TGTGCCAGCAGTGTATTTCTAGGGGGAGCCACTGAAGCTTTCTTT
J: TRBJ2-7; length: 13; V: TRBV30; D: NA; size: NA; CDR3: CAWTRTESYEQYF; DNA: TGTGCCTGGACTAGGACTGAATCCTACGAGCAGTACTTC
J: TRBJ2-1; length: 14; V: TRBV7-2; D: TRBD2; size: NA; CDR3: CAGSSGGGPFEQFF; DNA: TGTGCCGGGTCTAGCGGGGGGGGGCCCTTTGAGCAGTTCTTC
J: TRBJ2-1; length: 16; V: TRBV25-1; D: NA; size: NA; CDR3: CASSDPGQGPYNEQFF; DNA: TGTGCCAGCAGTGACCCCGGGCAGGGGCCCTACAATGAGCAGTTCTTC
J: TRBJ2-2; length: 14; V: TRBV18; D: NA; size: NA; CDR3: CASSPTSDTGELFF; DNA: TGTGCCAGCTCACCAACCAGCGACACCGGGGAGCTGTTTTTT
J: TRBJ1-2; length: 14; V: TRBV19; D: NA; size: NA; CDR3: CASRGAPPGYGYTF; DNA: TGTGCCAGTAGGGGGGCCCCGCCTGGCTATGGCTACACCTTC
J: TRBJ2-1; length: 16; V: TRBV11-2; D: TRBD2; size: NA; CDR3: CASSLPLAGGFNEQFF; DNA: TGTGCCAGCAGCTTACCGCTAGCGGGAGGTTTCAATGAGCAGTTCTTC
J: TRBJ2-3; length: 16; V: TRBV27; D: TRBD2; size: NA; CDR3: CASSLSIAGVTDTQYF; DNA: TGTGCCAGCAGTTTATCGATAGCGGGAGTAACAGATACGCAGTATTTT
J: TRBJ1-4; length: 14; V: TRBV9; D: NA; size: NA; CDR3: CASSLGGGTEKLFF; DNA: TGTGCCAGCAGCTTAGGGGGGGGGACGGAAAAACTGTTTTTT
J: TRBJ2-3; length: 17; V: TRBV11-3; D: TRBD2; size: NA; CDR3: CASSLDRWRGGTDTQYF; DNA: TGTGCCAGCAGCTTAGATCGTTGGCGGGGGGGCACAGATACGCAGTATTTT
J: TRBJ1-4; length: 18; V: TRBV19; D: TRBD1; size: few; CDR3: CASSIKGPPGGRNEKLFF; DNA: TGTGCCAGTAGTATAAAAGGGCCCCCAGGGGGCCGAAATGAAAAACTGTTTTTT
J: TRBJ1-4; length: 15; V: TRBV5-6; D: NA; size: large; CDR3: CASSVVGQGNEKLFF; DNA: TGTGCCAGCAGCGTCGTGGGGCAGGGAAATGAAAAACTGTTTTTT
J: TRBJ2-7; length: 15; V: TRBV5-8; D: TRBD1; size: NA; CDR3: CASSLFGQGTYEQYF; DNA: TGTGCCAGCAGCTTATTCGGACAGGGGACCTACGAGCAGTACTTC
J: TRBJ1-4; length: 14; V: TRBV5-1; D: NA; size: NA; CDR3: CASSPGVVGEKLFF; DNA: TGCGCCAGCAGCCCGGGAGTGGTCGGCGAAAAACTGTTTTTT
J: TRBJ2-7; length: 15; V: TRBV5-4; D: TRBD1; size: few; CDR3: CASSLAGTGSYEQYF; DNA: TGTGCCAGCAGCTTGGCCGGGACAGGATCCTACGAGCAGTACTTC
J: TRBJ2-3; length: 13; V: TRBV7-8; D: NA; size: NA; CDR3: CASSFGGTDTQYF; DNA: TGTGCCAGCAGCTTCGGGGGAACAGATACGCAGTATTTT
J: TRBJ2-1; length: 15; V: TRBV4-1; D: NA; size: NA; CDR3: CASSPEGEKYNEQFF; DNA: TGCGCCAGCAGCCCCGAGGGGGAGAAGTACAATGAGCAGTTCTTC
J: TRBJ2-3; length: 15; V: TRBV2; D: TRBD1; size: few; CDR3: CASSEGQLSTDTQYF; DNA: TGTGCCAGCAGTGAGGGACAGCTGAGCACAGATACGCAGTATTTT
J: TRBJ2-1; length: 12; V: TRBV10-2; D: NA; size: NA; CDR3: CASKREDNEQFF; DNA: TGCGCCTCCAAGAGGGAGGACAATGAGCAGTTCTTC
J: TRBJ2-2; length: 14; V: TRBV18; D: NA; size: NA; CDR3: CASWAGVTTGELFF; DNA: TGTGCCAGCTGGGCAGGGGTGACCACCGGGGAGCTGTTTTTT
J: TRBJ1-5; length: 14; V: TRBV2; D: NA; size: few; CDR3: CASSVGGSNQPQHF; DNA: TGTGCCAGCAGTGTGGGGGGGAGCAATCAGCCCCAGCATTTT
J: TRBJ1-4; length: 14; V: TRBV30; D: NA; size: NA; CDR3: CAWRAGFANEKLFF; DNA: TGTGCCTGGAGGGCAGGTTTCGCTAATGAAAAACTGTTTTTT
J: TRBJ1-3; length: 14; V: TRBV9; D: NA; size: once; CDR3: CASTSRGSGNTIYF; DNA: TGTGCCAGCACCTCCAGGGGCTCTGGAAACACCATATATTTT